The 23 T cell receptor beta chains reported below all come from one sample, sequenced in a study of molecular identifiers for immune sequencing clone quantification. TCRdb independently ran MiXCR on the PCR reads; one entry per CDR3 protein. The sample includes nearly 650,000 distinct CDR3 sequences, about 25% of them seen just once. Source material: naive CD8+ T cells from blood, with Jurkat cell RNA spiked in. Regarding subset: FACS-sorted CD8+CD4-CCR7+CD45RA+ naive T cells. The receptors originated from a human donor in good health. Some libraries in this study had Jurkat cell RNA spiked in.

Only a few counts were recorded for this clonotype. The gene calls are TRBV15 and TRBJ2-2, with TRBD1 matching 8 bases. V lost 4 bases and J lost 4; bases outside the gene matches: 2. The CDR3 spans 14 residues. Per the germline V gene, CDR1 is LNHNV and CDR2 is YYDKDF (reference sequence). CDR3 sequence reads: CATSKDRATGELFF. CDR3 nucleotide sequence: TGTGCCACCAGCAAGGACAGGGCCACCGGGGAGCTGTTTTTT.

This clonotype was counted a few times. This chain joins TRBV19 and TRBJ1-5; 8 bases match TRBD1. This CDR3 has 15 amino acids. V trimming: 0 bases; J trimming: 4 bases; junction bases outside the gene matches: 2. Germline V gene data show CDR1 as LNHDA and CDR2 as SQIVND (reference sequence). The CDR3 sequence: CASSIEDRANQPQHF. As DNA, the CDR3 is TGTGCCAGTAGTATAGAGGACAGGGCAAATCAGCCCCAGCATTTT.

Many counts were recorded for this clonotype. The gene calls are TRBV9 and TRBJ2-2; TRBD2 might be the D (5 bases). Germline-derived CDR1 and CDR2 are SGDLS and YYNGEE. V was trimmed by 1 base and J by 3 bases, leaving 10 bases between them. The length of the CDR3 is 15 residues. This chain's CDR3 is CASSVKREYTGELFF. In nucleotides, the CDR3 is TGTGCCAGCAGCGTAAAGAGGGAGTACACCGGGGAGCTGTTTTTT.

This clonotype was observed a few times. The CDR3: CAWRRESRNEQFF. CDR3 DNA: TGTGCCTGGAGGAGGGAATCTCGGAATGAGCAGTTCTTC. The chain is built from TRBV30 and TRBJ2-1, with D tentatively TRBD2 (5 bases). The germline V gene encodes CDR1 GTSNPN and CDR2 SVGIG (reference sequence). V lost 3 bases and J lost 7, with 13 bases in between. CDR3 length equals 13 residues.

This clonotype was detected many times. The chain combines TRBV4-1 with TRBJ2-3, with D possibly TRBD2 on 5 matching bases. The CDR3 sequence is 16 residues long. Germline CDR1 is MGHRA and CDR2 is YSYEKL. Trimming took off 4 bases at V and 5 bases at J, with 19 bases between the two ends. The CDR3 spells CASSPQNPGVEDTQYF. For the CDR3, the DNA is TGCGCCAGCAGCCCCCAAAACCCCGGGGTGGAAGATACGCAGTATTTT.

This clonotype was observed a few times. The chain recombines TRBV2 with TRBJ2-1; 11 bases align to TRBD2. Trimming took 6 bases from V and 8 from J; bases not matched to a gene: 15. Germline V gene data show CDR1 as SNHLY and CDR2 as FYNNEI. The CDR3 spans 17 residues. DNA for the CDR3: TGTGCCAGCAGATCACCTTTTAGCGGGAGGGCCATGGATGAGCAGTTCTTC. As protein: CASRSPFSGRAMDEQFF.

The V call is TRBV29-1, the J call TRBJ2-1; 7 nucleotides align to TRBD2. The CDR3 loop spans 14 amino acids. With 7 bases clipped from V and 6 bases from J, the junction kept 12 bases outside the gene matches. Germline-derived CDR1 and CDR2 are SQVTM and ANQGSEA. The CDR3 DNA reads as TGCAGCGCTGAGGAGCGGGGAAAGGGCAATGAGCAGTTCTTC. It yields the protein CSAEERGKGNEQFF.

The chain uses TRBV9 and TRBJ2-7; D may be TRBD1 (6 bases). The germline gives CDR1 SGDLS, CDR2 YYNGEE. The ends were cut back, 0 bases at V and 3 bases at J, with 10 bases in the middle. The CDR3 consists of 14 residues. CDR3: CASSVGTVFYEQYF. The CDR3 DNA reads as TGTGCCAGCAGCGTAGGGACAGTCTTCTACGAGCAGTACTTC.

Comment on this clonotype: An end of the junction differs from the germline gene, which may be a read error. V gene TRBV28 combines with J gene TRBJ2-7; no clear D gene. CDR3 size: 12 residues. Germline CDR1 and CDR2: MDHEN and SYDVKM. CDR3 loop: CASSFLGNEQHF. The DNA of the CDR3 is TGTGCCAGCAGTTTTTTGGGGAATGAGCAGCACTTC.

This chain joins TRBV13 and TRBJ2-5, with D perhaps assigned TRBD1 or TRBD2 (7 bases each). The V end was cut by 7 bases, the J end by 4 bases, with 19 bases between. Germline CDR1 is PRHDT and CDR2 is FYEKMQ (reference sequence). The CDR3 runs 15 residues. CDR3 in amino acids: CASTPGPRGGETQYF. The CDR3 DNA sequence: TGTGCCAGCACCCCCGGACCCAGGGGGGGAGAGACCCAGTACTTC.

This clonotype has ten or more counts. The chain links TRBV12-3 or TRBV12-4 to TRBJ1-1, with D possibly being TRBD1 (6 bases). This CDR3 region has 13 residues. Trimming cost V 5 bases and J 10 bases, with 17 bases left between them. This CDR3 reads CASSPGTSSSAFF. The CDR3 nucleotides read TGTGCCAGCAGTCCAGGGACATCCAGTTCAGCTTTCTTT.

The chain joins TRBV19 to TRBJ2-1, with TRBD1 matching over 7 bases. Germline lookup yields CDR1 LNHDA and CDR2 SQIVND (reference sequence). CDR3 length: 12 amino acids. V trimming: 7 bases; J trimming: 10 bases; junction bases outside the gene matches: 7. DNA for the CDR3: TGTGCCAGTAACCCAGGGGGTAAGGAGCAGTTCTTC. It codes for CASNPGGKEQFF.

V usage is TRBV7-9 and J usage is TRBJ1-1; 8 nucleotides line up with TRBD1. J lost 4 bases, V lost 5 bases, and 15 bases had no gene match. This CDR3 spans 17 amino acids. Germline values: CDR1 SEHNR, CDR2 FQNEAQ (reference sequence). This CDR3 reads CASSPTADRVWGTEAFF. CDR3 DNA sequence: TGTGCCAGCAGCCCCACTGCGGACAGGGTTTGGGGCACTGAAGCTTTCTTT.

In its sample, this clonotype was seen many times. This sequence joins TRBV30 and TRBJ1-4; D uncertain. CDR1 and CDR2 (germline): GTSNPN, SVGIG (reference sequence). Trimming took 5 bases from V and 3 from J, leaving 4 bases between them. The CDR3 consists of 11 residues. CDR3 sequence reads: CAWGPNEKLFF. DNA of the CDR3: TGTGCCTGGGGTCCTAATGAAAAACTGTTTTTT.

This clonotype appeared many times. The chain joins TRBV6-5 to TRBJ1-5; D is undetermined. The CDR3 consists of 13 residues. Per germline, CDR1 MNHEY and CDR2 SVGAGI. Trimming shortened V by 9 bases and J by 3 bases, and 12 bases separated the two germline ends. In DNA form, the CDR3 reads TGTGCCAGTGCGACTTATTTCAATCAGCCCCAGCATTTT. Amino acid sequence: CASATYFNQPQHF.

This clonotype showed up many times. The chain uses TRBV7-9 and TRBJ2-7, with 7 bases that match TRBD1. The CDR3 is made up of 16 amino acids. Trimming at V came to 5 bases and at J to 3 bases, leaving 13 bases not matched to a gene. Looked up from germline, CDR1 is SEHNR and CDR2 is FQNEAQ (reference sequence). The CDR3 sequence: CASSPAFGQEHYEQYF. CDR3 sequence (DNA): TGTGCCAGCAGCCCAGCGTTTGGACAGGAGCACTACGAGCAGTACTTC.

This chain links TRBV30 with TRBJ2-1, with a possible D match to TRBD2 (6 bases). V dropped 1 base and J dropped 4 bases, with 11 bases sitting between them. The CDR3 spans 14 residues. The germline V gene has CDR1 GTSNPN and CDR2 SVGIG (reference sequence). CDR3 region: CAWSGGIPYNEQFF. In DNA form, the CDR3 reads TGTGCCTGGAGTGGCGGGATCCCGTACAATGAGCAGTTCTTC.

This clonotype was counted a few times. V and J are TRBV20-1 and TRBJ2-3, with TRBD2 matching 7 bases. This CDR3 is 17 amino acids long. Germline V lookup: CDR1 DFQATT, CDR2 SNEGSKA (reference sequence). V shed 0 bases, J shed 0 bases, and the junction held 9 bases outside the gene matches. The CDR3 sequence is CSARDSVLAPSTDTQYF. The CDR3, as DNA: TGCAGTGCTAGAGATTCTGTACTAGCGCCCAGCACAGATACGCAGTATTTT.

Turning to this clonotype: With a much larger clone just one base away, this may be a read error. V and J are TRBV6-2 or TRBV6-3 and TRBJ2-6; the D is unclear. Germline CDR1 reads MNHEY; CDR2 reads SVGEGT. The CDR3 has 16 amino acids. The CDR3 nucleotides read TGTGTCAGCAGTTATATAAAGTTCTCTGGGGCCAACGTCCTGACTTTC. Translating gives CVSSYIKFSGANVLTF.

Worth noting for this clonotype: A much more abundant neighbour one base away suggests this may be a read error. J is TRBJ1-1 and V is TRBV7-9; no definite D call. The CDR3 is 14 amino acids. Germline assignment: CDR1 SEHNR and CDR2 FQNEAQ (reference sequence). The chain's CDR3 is CAGSLPFSLTEAFF. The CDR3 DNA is TGTGCCGGCAGCTTACCGTTCAGCCTCACTGAAGCTTTCTTT.

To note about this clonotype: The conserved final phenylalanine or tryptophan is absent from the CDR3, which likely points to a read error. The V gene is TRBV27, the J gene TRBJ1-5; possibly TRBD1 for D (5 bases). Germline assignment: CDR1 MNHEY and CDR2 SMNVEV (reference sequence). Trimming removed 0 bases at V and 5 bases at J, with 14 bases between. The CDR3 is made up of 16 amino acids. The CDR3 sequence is CASSLSGQLSDQPQHL. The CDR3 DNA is TGTGCCAGCAGTTTATCGGGGCAGCTCTCGGATCAGCCCCAGCATTTA.

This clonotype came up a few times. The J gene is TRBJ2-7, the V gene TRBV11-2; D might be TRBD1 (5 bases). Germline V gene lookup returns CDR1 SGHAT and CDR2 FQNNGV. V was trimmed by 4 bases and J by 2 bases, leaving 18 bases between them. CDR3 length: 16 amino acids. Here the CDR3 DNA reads TGTGCCAGCAGCTCGTGGGGCAGAGAAGATACCTACGAGCAGTACTTC. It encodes CASSSWGREDTYEQYF.

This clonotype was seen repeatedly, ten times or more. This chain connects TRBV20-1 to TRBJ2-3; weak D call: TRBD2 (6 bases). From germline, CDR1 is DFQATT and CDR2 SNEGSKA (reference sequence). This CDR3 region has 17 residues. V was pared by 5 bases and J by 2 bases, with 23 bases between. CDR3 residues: CSAGEGTPIYYTDTQYF. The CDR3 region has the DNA TGCAGTGCTGGCGAGGGGACTCCCATTTACTACACAGATACGCAGTATTTT.